Listed below are T cell receptor beta chains from one sample, sequenced in a study of CD8+CD57+ T cells in acquired aplastic anemia. One entry per CDR3 protein, called by TCRdb with MiXCR from the reads. The sample contains over 150,000 distinct CDR3 sequences, 55% to 65% of which appear only once. Sequencing was done on a sample of sorted CD4+, CD8+, or CD8+CD57+ T cells (not recorded which) from PBMCs. These receptor sequences come from a human donor with aplastic anemia. CDR3s include the opening cysteine and the closing phenylalanine or tryptophan. D genes are given only for firm matches. The size of a clone is reported for some rows only, either as once, few or many, or as a class for expanded clones.

CDR3	DNA	V	J	size	D
CASSAGTGGLSYNSPLHF	TGCGCCAGCAGCGCTGGGACAGGGGGGCTCTCCTATAATTCACCCCTCCACTTT	TRBV5-1	TRBJ1-6	many	TRBD1
CASSLGKVGGTGGQYEQYF	TGTGCCAGCAGCTTAGGAAAGGTTGGGGGGACAGGGGGCCAGTACGAGCAGTACTTC	TRBV7-9	TRBJ2-7	.	TRBD1
CASSLPLQGRDIQYF	TGTGCCAGCAGCTTACCCCTCCAGGGGAGGGACATTCAGTACTTC	TRBV7-2	TRBJ2-4	.	.
CASSSTGLVGYTF	TGTGCCAGCAGCTCGACAGGGTTGGTTGGCTACACCTTC	TRBV7-9	TRBJ1-2	.	TRBD1
CASSLSGSREQYF	TGTGCCAGCAGCTTAAGCGGGAGCCGGGAGCAGTACTTC	TRBV5-5	TRBJ2-7	.	TRBD2
CAITRAPRGYEQYF	TGTGCCATCACCCGGGCGCCGCGGGGTTACGAGCAGTACTTC	TRBV10-3	TRBJ2-7	many	.
CSVEKTAYGYTF	TGCAGCGTTGAAAAGACAGCCTATGGCTACACCTTC	TRBV29-1	TRBJ1-2	few	.
CASSPQGASNQPQHF	TGTGCCAGCAGCCCGCAGGGGGCTAGCAATCAGCCCCAGCATTTT	TRBV12-3/TRBV12-4	TRBJ1-5	many	TRBD1
CASSRGQAYEQYF	TGTGCCAGCAGCCGTGGACAGGCCTACGAGCAGTACTTC	TRBV7-8	TRBJ2-7	few	TRBD1
CATSESGYSNQPQHF	TGTGCCACCAGTGAGTCAGGATATAGCAATCAGCCCCAGCATTTT	TRBV10-3	TRBJ1-5	few	.
CSARVSGVPTDTQYF	TGCAGTGCTAGAGTTAGCGGCGTCCCCACAGATACGCAGTATTTT	TRBV20-1	TRBJ2-3	.	.
CASSGRAPYNEQFF	TGTGCCAGCTCTGGGAGGGCCCCATACAATGAGCAGTTCTTC	TRBV7-9	TRBJ2-1	.	TRBD2
CASSLGREEAYNEQFF	TGTGCCAGCAGCTTAGGTCGGGAGGAGGCCTACAATGAGCAGTTCTTC	TRBV7-8	TRBJ2-1	many	TRBD2
CSVERPVLTSYGYTF	TGCAGCGTTGAACGGCCAGTCCTGACCTCCTATGGCTACACCTTC	TRBV29-1	TRBJ1-2	many	.
CSVEGADGYTF	TGCAGCGTTGAAGGGGCTGATGGCTACACCTTC	TRBV29-1	TRBJ1-2	once	.
CASSLALGAQNTIYF	TGTGCCAGCAGCTTAGCGTTGGGAGCTCAGAACACCATATATTTT	TRBV7-3	TRBJ1-3	.	.
CASSLRSGAYEQYF	TGTGCCAGCAGTTTACGGAGCGGGGCCTACGAGCAGTACTTC	TRBV6-1	TRBJ2-7	.	TRBD2
CASSEIPGGVYGYTF	TGCGCCAGCAGTGAGATTCCGGGAGGCGTCTATGGCTACACCTTC	TRBV10-2	TRBJ1-2	.	.
CASSAQRSYGYTF	TGTGCCAGCAGTGCACAGAGATCTTATGGCTACACCTTC	TRBV11-2	TRBJ1-2	.	.
CASKNSGGLNEQFF	TGTGCCAGTAAGAATAGCGGGGGGTTAAATGAGCAGTTCTTC	TRBV19	TRBJ2-1	many	TRBD2
CSAGPDRGQDEQYF	TGCAGTGCTGGACCTGACAGGGGGCAGGACGAGCAGTACTTC	TRBV20-1	TRBJ2-7	.	TRBD1
CASSSDRPNSPLHF	TGCGCCAGCAGCTCGGACAGGCCGAATTCACCCCTCCACTTT	TRBV5-1	TRBJ1-6	.	TRBD1
CSASPERWTDTQYF	TGCAGTGCTAGTCCCGAAAGGTGGACAGATACGCAGTATTTT	TRBV20-1	TRBJ2-3	.	.
CASSDRFTEAFF	TGTGCCAGCAGTGATAGGTTCACTGAAGCTTTCTTT	TRBV2	TRBJ1-1	few	.
CASSLGFGGGNTDTQYF	TGTGCCAGCAGCTTAGGGTTTGGCGGGGGGAACACAGATACGCAGTATTTT	TRBV7-3	TRBJ2-3	.	TRBD2
CATGGGDLYEQYF	TGTGCCACCGGAGGCGGGGACCTCTACGAGCAGTACTTC	TRBV15	TRBJ2-7	.	.
CAISEGRGQAYEQYF	TGTGCCATCAGTGAGGGGCGGGGGCAAGCCTACGAGCAGTACTTC	TRBV10-3	TRBJ2-7	once	.
CASSVGGPYTDTQYF	TGTGCCAGCAGCGTAGGAGGGCCCTACACAGATACGCAGTATTTT	TRBV9	TRBJ2-3	few	.